Shown below are 26 T cell receptor beta chains from a single sample sequenced in a study of shared clonotypes between healthy human individuals. TCRdb keeps only in-frame clones here, not all; method: immunoSEQ multiplex PCR. The repertoire has about 490,000 clones, over 70% of them found once; the top ten carry about 13%. Material: PBMCs. These receptors were collected from a woman aged 40 to 49 in good health. Some clones in this sample may be carry-over from other donors' samples.

V usage is TRBV7-6 and J usage is TRBJ2-6; 7 bases are shared with TRBD1. The CDR3 contains 17 residues. V gave up 5 bases and J gave up 2 bases; unmatched junction bases: 9. Germline V gene sequence: CDR1 SGHVS, CDR2 FNYEAQ. The CDR3 loop is CASSPHPTGAGANVLTF. Written as DNA, the CDR3 is TGTGCCAGCAGCCCCCACCCCACAGGGGCTGGGGCCAACGTCCTGACTTTC.

CDR3 DNA: TGCGCCAGCAGCCTGTCTTTCGGCTATGGCTACACCTTC. Amino acid sequence: CASSLSFGYGYTF. The chain links TRBV4-1 to TRBJ1-2; no reliable D call. The CDR3 covers 13 residues. Germline assignment: CDR1 MGHRA and CDR2 YSYEKL. Trimming left V 4 bases short and J 4 bases short, with 10 bases between.

The rearrangement links TRBV6-4 to TRBJ1-5; TRBD1 agrees at 10 bases. The germline V gene encodes CDR1 MRHNA and CDR2 SNTAGT. After removal of 6 bases from V and 7 bases from J, the junction contained 6 bases not matched to a gene. The CDR3 runs 14 residues. The CDR3 bases are TGTGCCAGCAGCCCGGACAGGGGGGAACAGCCCCAGCATTTT. Its protein is CASSPDRGEQPQHF.

The chain is built from TRBV5-5 and TRBJ2-6; D remains unclear. Trimming removed 7 bases at V and 2 bases at J, with 13 bases between. The germline CDR1 and CDR2 sequences are SGHKS and YYEKEE (reference sequence). There are 15 residues in the CDR3. CDR3 DNA sequence: TGTGCCAGCGGGGTTAGAGGTCCTGGGGCCAACGTCCTGACTTTC. Amino acid sequence: CASGVRGPGANVLTF.

The chain carries TRBV11-3 and TRBJ2-5; TRBD2 matches at 7 bases. This CDR3 has 14 residues. The ends lost 5 bases at V and 5 bases at J; junction bases unmatched: 8. From germline, CDR1 is SGHNT and CDR2 YENEEA. CDR3 loop: CASSPGRGVETQYF. CDR3 DNA: TGTGCCAGCAGCCCTGGCCGGGGGGTGGAGACCCAGTACTTC.

This chain joins TRBV4-3 and TRBJ2-1; D is undetermined. Trimming stripped 0 bases from V and 7 bases from J, with 7 bases between. The CDR3 runs to 13 residues. Germline CDR1 and CDR2: LGHNA and YSLEER. The CDR3, as DNA: TGCGCCAGCAGCCAAGATATCGAAAATGAGCAGTTCTTC. As protein: CASSQDIENEQFF.

In regard to this clone: A far more abundant clone sits one base away, making this likely a read error. Other DNA variants within this sample encode the same CDR3. The chain recombines TRBV7-7 with TRBJ2-7; D possibly corresponds to TRBD2 (6 bases). Germline lookup yields CDR1 SSHAT and CDR2 FNYEAQ (reference sequence). Trimming took 8 bases from V and 7 from J, leaving 18 bases between them. The CDR3 is made up of 13 amino acids. CDR3 bases: TGTGCCAGCGCAGCTTGGTCAGGGAGGGAGCAGTACTTC. It yields the protein CASAAWSGREQYF.

Notes on this clone: This likely came from a read error, as a far larger clone is one base away. This CDR3 is also generated by other DNA sequences in the sample. The chain couples TRBV4-3 to TRBJ1-5; D is unresolved. From germline, CDR1 is LGHNA and CDR2 YSLEER. The CDR3 is 14 amino acids. The ends were cut back, 4 bases at V and 4 bases at J, with 11 bases in the middle. The CDR3 DNA is TGCGCCAGCAGCCCCCAGATTAGTAATCAGCCCCAGCATTTT. Translation gives CASSPQISNQPQHF.

This clone was counted between two and nine times. J is TRBJ2-5 and V is TRBV5-4; 12 positions match TRBD2. The V and J ends lost 0 bases and 5 bases, in that order; junction bases with no gene match: 14. This CDR3 comprises 19 residues. The germline V gene has CDR1 SGHNT and CDR2 YYREEE (reference sequence). Here the CDR3 DNA reads TGTGCCAGCAGCTTGGGATCGGGGGCTAGCGGGAGGGGAGGTGAGACCCAGTACTTC. Amino acids: CASSLGSGASGRGGETQYF.

In the case of this clone: Since a far larger clone is one base different, this is likely a read error. The gene calls are TRBV30 and TRBJ2-2; D is uncertain. V was clipped by 0 bases and J by 10 bases, with 9 bases between them. The CDR3 is 12 residues long. CDR1 is GTSNPN, CDR2 SVGIG, per germline (reference sequence). The DNA of the CDR3 is TGTGCCTGGAGTGTAACGGTAACGGAGCTGTTTTTT. Translation: CAWSVTVTELFF.

There are many counts of this clone. The chain combines TRBV19 with TRBJ2-7, with a weak D call TRBD2 (6 bases). Germline loops: CDR1 LNHDA, CDR2 SQIVND (reference sequence). The CDR3 extends over 14 amino acids. The germline V and J ends were trimmed by 9 bases and 1 base, with 16 bases remaining between them. This chain's CDR3 is CARTRNRESYEQYF. The DNA for the CDR3 is TGTGCCAGAACAAGAAACCGGGAGTCCTACGAGCAGTACTTC.

The chain couples TRBV9 to TRBJ1-5; TRBD1 is a possible D gene (6 bases). From germline, CDR1 is SGDLS and CDR2 YYNGEE. The CDR3 is 16 residues long. Trimming shortened V by 4 bases and J by 0 bases, and 14 bases separated the two germline ends. The CDR3 bases are TGTGCCAGCAGCCCTGGGACACCAAATAGCAATCAGCCCCAGCATTTT. Residues: CASSPGTPNSNQPQHF.

This clone was seen a single time. The chain employs TRBV7-2 and TRBJ2-7, with D possibly matching TRBD2 (7 bases). The germline V gene encodes CDR1 SGHTA and CDR2 FQGNSA. V was clipped by 4 bases and J by 2 bases, with 18 bases between them. The CDR3 sequence is 16 residues long. CDR3 sequence reads: CASSSAGAGGAYEQYF. The CDR3 DNA follows: TGTGCCAGCAGCTCCGCGGGGGCCGGGGGTGCCTACGAGCAGTACTTC.

The chain is built from TRBV7-9 and TRBJ2-2, with D unclear. Germline CDR1 and CDR2: SEHNR and FQNEAQ (reference sequence). The CDR3 covers 13 residues. V was clipped by 1 base and J by 6 bases, with 6 bases between them. The CDR3 spells CASSLELSGELFF. Written as DNA, the CDR3 is TGTGCCAGCAGCTTAGAGTTATCCGGGGAGCTGTTTTTT.

V is TRBV30 and J is TRBJ1-2; no clear D gene. The germline CDR1 and CDR2 sequences are GTSNPN and SVGIG (reference sequence). Trimming removed 4 bases from V and 0 bases from J, with 9 bases in between. This CDR3 spans 13 amino acids. The CDR3 is CAWTGSPNYGYTF. The CDR3 DNA sequence: TGTGCCTGGACGGGCAGTCCTAACTATGGCTACACCTTC. The complete variable domain, with remaining parts taken from reference TRBV30 and TRBJ1-2, reads SQTIHQWPATLVQPVGSPLSLECTVEGTSNPNLYWYRQAAGRGLQLLFYSVGIGQISSEVPQNLSASRPQDRQFILSSKKLLLSDSGFYLCAWTGSPNYGYTFGSGTRLTVV.

To note about this clone: A far larger clone is a single base away, which makes a read error likely. The sample carries other DNA sequences with the same CDR3. This rearrangement joins TRBV4-1 to TRBJ2-7; 12 bases fit TRBD2. This CDR3 has 16 amino acids. CDR1 MGHRA and CDR2 YSYEKL come from the germline V gene. The CDR3 region has the DNA TGCGCCAGCAGCCAAACTCTAGCGGGAGGGCCCTACGAGCAGTATTTC. Translating gives CASSQTLAGGPYEQYF.

J is TRBJ2-7 and V is TRBV6-5, with TRBD1 as a possible D gene (6 bases). CDR1 is MNHEY, CDR2 SVGAGI, per germline. Trimming removed 6 bases from V and 2 bases from J, with 14 bases in between. The CDR3 length is 14 residues. The CDR3 reads CASRRDRTAYEQYF. The CDR3 DNA reads as TGTGCCAGCAGACGAGACAGGACCGCCTACGAGCAGTACTTC.

About this clone itself: Since a far larger clone is one base different, this is likely a read error. This chain links TRBV5-4 with TRBJ2-2; D not certain. Per the germline V gene, CDR1 is SGHNT and CDR2 is YYREEE (reference sequence). The V gene lost 0 bases and the J gene lost 0 bases, with 9 bases spanning the gap. The CDR3 runs 16 residues. This chain's CDR3 is CASSLGAVSNTGELFF. The CDR3 DNA sequence: TGTGCCAGCAGCTTGGGGGCGGTATCGAACACCGGGGAGCTGTTTTTT.

A single count supports this clone. The chain combines TRBV6-1 with TRBJ2-7, with D possibly TRBD2 on 5 matching bases. Trimming pared 3 bases from V and 0 bases from J, leaving 12 bases between. CDR3 length: 15 residues. From germline, CDR1 is MNHNS and CDR2 SASEGT. This CDR3 is CASSDNGLTSYEQYF. The CDR3, as DNA: TGTGCCAGCAGTGATAACGGACTGACCTCCTACGAGCAGTACTTC.

This sequence joins TRBV19 and TRBJ2-7; 13 bases fit TRBD2. The germline gives CDR1 LNHDA, CDR2 SQIVND (reference sequence). J was trimmed by 3 bases and V by 5 bases; bases with no gene match: 4. The CDR3 has 15 amino acids. CDR3 region: CASSGGLAGIYEQYF. The CDR3 coding sequence is TGTGCCAGTAGTGGGGGACTAGCGGGAATCTACGAGCAGTACTTC.

The chain is built from TRBV5-1 and TRBJ2-7; 7 bases are a match to TRBD2. Per the germline V gene, CDR1 is SGHRS and CDR2 is YFSETQ. After removal of 4 bases from V and 3 bases from J, the junction contained 7 bases not matched to a gene. This CDR3 has 14 residues. CDR3 loop: CASSTPTSSYEQYF. In DNA, the CDR3 is TGCGCCAGCAGCACCCCGACTAGCAGCTACGAGCAGTACTTC.

The genes are TRBV2 and TRBJ1-1; tentative D call: TRBD1 (5 bases). Germline V lookup: CDR1 SNHLY, CDR2 FYNNEI. The CDR3 spans 17 residues. Trimming pared 4 bases from V and 4 bases from J, leaving 22 bases between. The CDR3 bases are TGTGCCAGCAGTGGAGACGCAGTCCTGGGGGGTGGCACTGAAGCTTTCTTT. Translation: CASSGDAVLGGGTEAFF.

The chain has TRBV28 and TRBJ2-7; 8 bases align to TRBD2. V gave up 6 bases and J gave up 0 bases; unmatched junction bases: 7. From germline, CDR1 is MDHEN and CDR2 SYDVKM. The CDR3 is 15 amino acids. The DNA of the CDR3 is TGTGCCAGCAGGGAACTAGCGGTAAGCTCCTACGAGCAGTACTTC. It is translated as CASRELAVSSYEQYF.

The chain joins TRBV28 to TRBJ1-5; 7 bases match TRBD1. V shed 6 bases and J 3 bases; nucleotides not matched to a gene: 8. The germline V gene encodes CDR1 MDHEN and CDR2 SYDVKM. This CDR3 has 15 residues. CDR3 sequence reads: CASSPRDSFNQPQHF. The CDR3 coding sequence is TGTGCCAGCAGCCCGCGGGACAGTTTCAATCAGCCCCAGCATTTT.

Only a few counts were recorded for this clone. This is likely an artifact of a read error, given a far larger clone one base away. The CDR3 DNA reads TGTGCCAGCGGCGGACAGGGCGGCCAGCCCCAGCATTTT. Translation gives CASGGQGGQPQHF. The rearrangement links TRBV2 to TRBJ1-5; 8 nucleotides align to TRBD1. Germline lookup yields CDR1 SNHLY and CDR2 FYNNEI. The CDR3 is made up of 13 amino acids. J lost 7 bases, V lost 8 bases, and 7 bases had no gene match.

The V call is TRBV4-1, the J call TRBJ1-6, with a tentative D call TRBD1 (6 bases). Trimming took off 0 bases at V and 9 bases at J, with 12 bases between the two ends. Germline assignment: CDR1 MGHRA and CDR2 YSYEKL. CDR3 size: 15 residues. As DNA, the CDR3 is TGCGCCAGCAGCCAAGATGACAGGTTTAGTTCACCCCTCCACTTT. Protein: CASSQDDRFSSPLHF.